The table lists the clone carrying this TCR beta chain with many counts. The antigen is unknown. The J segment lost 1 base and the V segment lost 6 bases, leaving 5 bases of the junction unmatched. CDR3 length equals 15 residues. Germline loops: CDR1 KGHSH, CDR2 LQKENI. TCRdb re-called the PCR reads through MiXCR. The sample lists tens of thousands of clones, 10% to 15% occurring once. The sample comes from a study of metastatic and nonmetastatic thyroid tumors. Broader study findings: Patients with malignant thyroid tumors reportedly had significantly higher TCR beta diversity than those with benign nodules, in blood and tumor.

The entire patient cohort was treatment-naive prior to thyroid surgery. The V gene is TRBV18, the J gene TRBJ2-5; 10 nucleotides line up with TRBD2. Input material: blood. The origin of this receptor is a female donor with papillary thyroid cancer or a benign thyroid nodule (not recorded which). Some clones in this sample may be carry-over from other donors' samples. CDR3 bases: TGTGCCAGCTCGCCTAGGACTAGCGGCCAAGAGACCCAGTACTTC. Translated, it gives CASSPRTSGQETQYF.